The next 32 T cell receptor beta chains were all read from a single sample in a study of blood T cell repertoires in COVID-19. Measured with immunoSEQ multiplex PCR; TCRdb has only the in-frame clones, and not every one. The table includes about 160,000 clones, 60% to 85% detected once. The sample comprised peripheral blood. The receptor set was obtained from a woman aged 60-75 years with COVID-19, enrolled during active disease.

This clone appeared a few times. This chain uses TRBV6-6 with TRBJ2-1, with D maybe TRBD1 (6 bases). The V gene lost 7 bases and the J gene lost 9 bases, with 16 bases spanning the gap. CDR3 length equals 13 residues. Germline values: CDR1 MNHNY, CDR2 SVGAGI (reference sequence). The CDR3 protein is CASIAPGDGEQFF. CDR3 nucleotides: TGTGCCAGCATAGCGCCAGGGGATGGTGAGCAGTTCTTC.

This clone has more than one count but fewer than ten. The chain uses TRBV4-3 and TRBJ1-1; 8 bases are a match to TRBD1. CDR1 and CDR2 (germline): LGHNA, YSLEER. The CDR3 loop spans 15 amino acids. Trimming took 5 bases from V and 5 from J; bases not matched to a gene: 10. CDR3 coding DNA: TGCGCCAGCAGCGAGAGGACAGGGAGGGGAACTGAAGCTTTCTTT. It encodes CASSERTGRGTEAFF.

This sequence joins TRBV5-4 and TRBJ2-2; 9 positions match TRBD1. Germline CDR1 SGHNT, CDR2 YYREEE (reference sequence). J lost 6 bases, V lost 5 bases, and 8 bases had no gene match. This CDR3 is built from 15 residues. CDR3 residues: CASRPGQGTAGELFF. CDR3 coding DNA: TGTGCCAGCAGACCGGGACAGGGTACGGCCGGGGAGCTGTTTTTT.

This rearrangement joins TRBV4-3 to TRBJ1-1; D perhaps matches TRBD1 (6 bases). Germline assignment: CDR1 LGHNA and CDR2 YSLEER. The CDR3 runs 13 residues. V was cut by 4 bases and J by 1 base, with 7 bases left in between. The CDR3 DNA reads TGCGCCAGCAGCCCGACAGGGAACACTGAAGCTTTCTTT. This gives the protein CASSPTGNTEAFF.

This chain uses TRBV2 with TRBJ2-5; no definite D call. This CDR3 spans 13 amino acids. Germline V CDR1 and CDR2: SNHLY, FYNNEI. Trimming left V 9 bases short and J 5 bases short, with 16 bases between. In nucleotides, the CDR3 is TGTGCCAGTTTCTCCTTTAATGGCGAGACCCAGTACTTC. The encoded protein is CASFSFNGETQYF.

The chain is built from TRBV27 and TRBJ2-1, with a weak D call TRBD2 (6 bases). Germline CDR1 and CDR2: MNHEY and SMNVEV (reference sequence). With 8 bases removed from V and 5 bases from J, the gap between germline ends came to 16 bases. This CDR3 spans 14 amino acids. The CDR3 loop reads CASGTGRGDNEQFF. The CDR3 DNA reads as TGTGCCAGCGGAACCGGGAGAGGGGACAATGAGCAGTTCTTC.

CDR3 in DNA: TGTGCCAGCAGCTTTTCTAGACTAGCGGGAGGTACGGCCAAAAACATTCAGTACTTC. It specifies CASSFSRLAGGTAKNIQYF. This rearrangement joins TRBV5-6 to TRBJ2-4; 13 nucleotides match TRBD2. The CDR3 is made up of 19 amino acids. Looked up from germline, CDR1 is SGHDT and CDR2 is YYEEEE. The J segment lost 1 base and the V segment lost 2 bases, leaving 9 bases of the junction unmatched.

The chain uses TRBV4-2 and TRBJ2-1; D unresolved. The CDR3 is made up of 16 amino acids. Germline CDR1 and CDR2: LGHNA and YNFKEQ. V lost 0 bases and J 0 bases, leaving 9 bases between the germline ends. The CDR3 reads CASSQDLLFSYNEQFF. The CDR3, as DNA: TGTGCCAGCAGCCAAGATTTATTGTTCTCCTACAATGAGCAGTTCTTC.

In the case of this clone: Other DNA sequences in this sample translate to the same CDR3. V gene TRBV28 combines with J gene TRBJ2-3; D unresolved. This CDR3 has 14 residues. Germline V lookup: CDR1 MDHEN, CDR2 SYDVKM. V was pared by 3 bases and J by 1 base, with 8 bases between. In DNA, the CDR3 is TGTGCCAGCAGTTTTGTAGCCGGCACAGATACGCAGTATTTT. Translated: CASSFVAGTDTQYF.

The J gene is TRBJ1-1, the V gene TRBV6-2 or TRBV6-3, with D perhaps TRBD1 (5 bases). The CDR3 totals 18 residues. Germline CDR1 MNHEY, CDR2 SVGEGT. V gave up 6 bases and J gave up 2 bases, with 25 bases separating them. The DNA of the CDR3 is TGTGCCAGCAGCCCTGGGGTCCCTGGACCGGGGGGAAACACTGAAGCTTTCTTT. Translation gives CASSPGVPGPGGNTEAFF.

The chain joins TRBV5-6 to TRBJ1-2; TRBD1 is a possible D gene (5 bases). Germline assignment: CDR1 SGHDT and CDR2 YYEEEE. V lost 4 bases and J lost 6, with 22 bases in between. The CDR3 totals 16 residues. The CDR3, as DNA: TGTGCCAGCAGCCAAGGATGGGGATTGGGGCTGGATGGCTACACCTTC. This translates into CASSQGWGLGLDGYTF.

V usage is TRBV9 and J usage is TRBJ2-7; D possibly corresponds to TRBD1 (5 bases). V dropped 0 bases and J dropped 7 bases, with 17 bases sitting between them. The CDR3 is made up of 15 amino acids. Germline assignment: CDR1 SGDLS and CDR2 YYNGEE. In DNA, the CDR3 is TGTGCCAGCAGCGTAGAGCCAGGGTTGGGCCGAGAGCAGTACTTC. It specifies CASSVEPGLGREQYF.

This clone was detected only once. This chain connects TRBV24-1 to TRBJ1-5, with D perhaps matching TRBD1 (5 bases). This CDR3 has 16 residues. Looked up from germline, CDR1 is KGHDR and CDR2 is SFDVKD. V was trimmed by 3 bases and J by 2 bases, leaving 13 bases between them. CDR3 region: CATSDGLWGGNQPQHF. The CDR3 DNA reads TGTGCCACCAGTGATGGCCTGTGGGGGGGCAATCAGCCCCAGCATTTT.

The chain joins TRBV5-4 to TRBJ2-7; 8 bases agree with TRBD2. CDR3 length: 16 amino acids. Trimming removed 4 bases from V and 0 bases from J; junction bases left unmatched: 9. CDR1 and CDR2 (germline): SGHNT, YYREEE (reference sequence). The CDR3, as DNA: TGTGCCAGCAGCGCCCCATGGCGGGAGGCCTCCTACGAGCAGTACTTC. Translated: CASSAPWREASYEQYF.

The chain links TRBV6-1 to TRBJ2-1; D remains ambiguous. Looked up from germline, CDR1 is MNHNS and CDR2 is SASEGT. The ends were cut back, 2 bases at V and 6 bases at J, with 14 bases in the middle. The CDR3 has 15 amino acids. CDR3 DNA sequence: TGTGCCAGCAGTGAACTAATTAGTGTCCCCAATGAGCAGTTCTTC. Amino acid sequence: CASSELISVPNEQFF.

The rearrangement links TRBV19 to TRBJ1-3, with a tentative D call TRBD1 (5 bases). The germline V gene encodes CDR1 LNHDA and CDR2 SQIVND (reference sequence). The V end lost 7 bases, the J end lost 0 bases, and 7 bases lay between the germline ends. The CDR3 spans 13 residues. CDR3 amino acids: CASTQGSGNTIYF. The CDR3 DNA is TGTGCCAGTACTCAGGGCTCTGGAAACACCATATATTTT. The whole variable domain, remainder taken from reference TRBV19 and TRBJ1-3, is DGGITQSPKYLFRKEGQNVTLSCEQNLNHDAMYWYRQDPGQGLRLIYYSQIVNDFQKGDIAEGYSVSREKKESFPLTVTSAQKNPTAFYLCASTQGSGNTIYFGEGSWLTVV.

The chain combines TRBV7-2 with TRBJ2-7, with 9 positions matching TRBD1. The V gene end was trimmed by 8 bases and the J gene end by 5 bases; junction bases not matched to a gene: 13. CDR3 size: 15 residues. Germline assignment: CDR1 SGHTA and CDR2 FQGNSA. CDR3 nucleotides: TGTGCCAGCTTAAGAACAGGGGGCGCAGGGGACGAGCAGTACTTC. Residues: CASLRTGGAGDEQYF. Full variable domain (missing parts from reference TRBV7-2 and TRBJ2-7): GAGVSQSPSNKVTEKGKDVELRCDPISGHTALYWYRQSLGQGLEFLIYFQGNSAPDKSGLPSDRFSAERTGGSVSTLTIQRTQQEDSAVYLCASLRTGGAGDEQYFGPGTRLTVT.

The CDR3 sequence: CASSGPLGGNSPLHF. The CDR3 nucleotides are TGTGCCAGCAGCGGGCCGCTGGGGGGGAATTCACCCCTCCACTTT. This chain uses TRBV5-4 with TRBJ1-6, with D maybe TRBD1 (5 bases). This CDR3 has 15 residues. Germline assignment: CDR1 SGHNT and CDR2 YYREEE (reference sequence). The V gene lost 4 bases and the J gene lost 7 bases, with 15 bases spanning the gap.

The chain is built from TRBV20-1 and TRBJ1-1; D may be TRBD1 (6 bases). Trimming cost V 3 bases and J 5 bases, with 13 bases left between them. Germline V gives CDR1 DFQATT, CDR2 SNEGSKA (reference sequence). CDR3 size: 13 residues. CDR3 in DNA: TGCAGTGCTAGTCCAGGGGTGGGAACTGAAGCTTTCTTT. Translated, it gives CSASPGVGTEAFF.

V and J are TRBV2 and TRBJ2-1; TRBD2 aligns across 11 bases. After removal of 8 bases from V and 4 bases from J, the junction contained 7 bases not matched to a gene. Germline V lookup: CDR1 SNHLY, CDR2 FYNNEI. The CDR3 totals 15 residues. This CDR3 is CASLSSGRRYNEQFF. Here the CDR3 DNA reads TGTGCCAGCCTCTCTAGCGGGAGGAGGTACAATGAGCAGTTCTTC. Based on the CDR3 plus reference TRBV2 and TRBJ2-1, the full variable domain is EPEVTQTPSHQVTQMGQEVILRCVPISNHLYFYWYRQILGQKVEFLVSFYNNEISEKSEIFDDQFSVERPDGSNFTLKIRSTKLEDSAMYFCASLSSGRRYNEQFFGPGTRLTVL.

The chain employs TRBV30 and TRBJ2-5; TRBD2 might be the D (5 bases). The germline V gene has CDR1 GTSNPN and CDR2 SVGIG (reference sequence). This CDR3 has 11 residues. Trimming took 0 bases from V and 9 from J, leaving 8 bases between them. CDR3: CAWSVGGPQYF. CDR3 DNA sequence: TGTGCCTGGAGTGTCGGAGGTCCCCAGTACTTC. Based on the CDR3 plus reference TRBV30 and TRBJ2-5, the full variable domain is SQTIHQWPATLVQPVGSPLSLECTVEGTSNPNLYWYRQAAGRGLQLLFYSVGIGQISSEVPQNLSASRPQDRQFILSSKKLLLSDSGFYLCAWSVGGPQYFGPGTRLLVL.

This rearrangement joins TRBV28 to TRBJ2-7; 8 bases align to TRBD2. CDR3 length equals 17 residues. Germline lookup yields CDR1 MDHEN and CDR2 SYDVKM. J lost 4 bases, V lost 5 bases, and 16 bases had no gene match. In nucleotides, the CDR3 is TGTGCCAGCAGTCTTAAGCGGGAGAGTGGTTCGTGGTACGAGCAGTACTTC. Its protein product is CASSLKRESGSWYEQYF. The complete variable domain, with remaining parts taken from reference TRBV28 and TRBJ2-7, reads DVKVTQSSRYLVKRTGEKVFLECVQDMDHENMFWYRQDPGLGLRLIYFSYDVKMKEKGDIPEGYSVSREKKERFSLILESASTNQTSMYLCASSLKRESGSWYEQYFGPGTRLTVT.

The chain carries TRBV6-5 and TRBJ2-5; 9 bases are a match to TRBD2. CDR1 is MNHEY, CDR2 SVGAGI, per germline. After removal of 7 bases from V and 5 bases from J, the junction contained 8 bases not matched to a gene. The length of the CDR3 is 14 residues. Here the CDR3 DNA reads TGTGCCAGCAATCAGGCGGGGGGGCGGGAGACCCAGTACTTC. Its translation is CASNQAGGRETQYF.

J is TRBJ2-1 and V is TRBV19, with 7 bases aligning to TRBD2. Germline CDR1 and CDR2: LNHDA and SQIVND (reference sequence). The ends lost 7 bases at V and 1 base at J; junction bases unmatched: 10. The CDR3 consists of 16 residues. The CDR3 loop is CASTAGPGGSYNEQFF. For the CDR3, the DNA is TGTGCCAGTACCGCCGGACCGGGAGGATCCTACAATGAGCAGTTCTTC.

This chain links TRBV2 with TRBJ1-5; the match to TRBD1 covers 8 bases. The junction had 6 bases not matched to a gene; V was cut back by 4 bases and J by 4 bases. Germline values: CDR1 SNHLY, CDR2 FYNNEI. The CDR3 totals 15 residues. CDR3 DNA sequence: TGTGCCAGCAGTGGGCCCAGGACAGGGAATCAGCCCCAGCATTTT. This translates into CASSGPRTGNQPQHF.

This clone turned up a few times. The chain joins TRBV27 to TRBJ1-6; TRBD1 aligns across 9 bases. Germline lookup yields CDR1 MNHEY and CDR2 SMNVEV (reference sequence). V lost 2 bases, J lost 1 base, and 6 bases stayed unmatched. The CDR3 covers 18 residues. CDR3 sequence reads: CASSLTGQGISYNSPLHF. CDR3 DNA sequence: TGTGCCAGCAGTTTAACGGGACAGGGAATATCCTATAATTCACCCCTCCACTTT.

This rearrangement joins TRBV27 to TRBJ2-5, with 7 bases fitting TRBD2. Losses at the gene ends were 4 bases for V and 4 bases for J; bases not matched to a gene: 9. From germline, CDR1 is MNHEY and CDR2 SMNVEV (reference sequence). This CDR3 has 15 residues. CDR3 protein: CASSSWGLRRETQYF. CDR3 nucleotides: TGTGCCAGCAGTTCATGGGGACTAAGGCGAGAGACCCAGTACTTC.

This clone was detected only a few times. V and J are TRBV20-1 and TRBJ2-1; D is unresolved. Trimming pared 6 bases from V and 6 bases from J, leaving 9 bases between. This CDR3 contains 11 residues. Germline lookup yields CDR1 DFQATT and CDR2 SNEGSKA (reference sequence). The CDR3 DNA reads as TGCAGTGCGGAAAGCGTCAATGAGCAGTTCTTC. This translates into CSAESVNEQFF.

The chain carries TRBV3-1 (or the pseudogene TRBV3-2) and TRBJ1-2, with D possibly being TRBD1 (5 bases). V was cut by 3 bases and J by 3 bases, with 11 bases left in between. The CDR3 runs 14 residues. Germline CDR1 reads LGHDT; CDR2 reads YNNKEL (reference sequence). In nucleotides, the CDR3 is TGTGCCAGCAGCCAGAGCCCAGGGTACTATGGCTACACCTTC. Translation gives CASSQSPGYYGYTF.

The chain is built from TRBV7-3 and TRBJ1-5; D is perhaps TRBD1 (6 bases). The V end was cut by 0 bases, the J end by 7 bases, with 16 bases between. Germline-derived CDR1 and CDR2 are SGHTA and FQGTGA. This CDR3 is built from 16 residues. For the CDR3, the DNA is TGTGCCAGCAGCTTAACATTGCGGGGGGCAGGGCAGCCCCAGCATTTT. Translated, it gives CASSLTLRGAGQPQHF.

This clone showed up just once. The genes are TRBV5-6 and TRBJ2-5; 15 bases line up with TRBD2. Germline V gene data show CDR1 as SGHDT and CDR2 as YYEEEE. V trimming: 3 bases; J trimming: 5 bases; junction bases outside the gene matches: 5. The CDR3 is 16 residues long. CDR3 sequence reads: CASSYRTSGGAETQYF. CDR3 DNA: TGTGCCAGCAGCTACCGGACTAGCGGGGGGGCGGAGACCCAGTACTTC. The variable domain in full, with the rest retrieved from reference TRBV5-6 and TRBJ2-5, is DAGVTQSPTHLIKTRGQQVTLRCSPKSGHDTVSWYQQALGQGPQFIFQYYEEEERQRGNFPDRFSGHQFPNYSSELNVNALLLGDSALYLCASSYRTSGGAETQYFGPGTRLLVL.

CDR3 in amino acids: CASSLYGEANYGYTF. DNA for the CDR3: TGTGCCAGCAGCTTGTACGGGGAAGCTAACTATGGCTACACCTTC. V gene TRBV5-5 combines with J gene TRBJ1-2, with D uncertain. V lost 1 base and J 0 bases, leaving 10 bases between the germline ends. The germline gives CDR1 SGHKS, CDR2 YYEKEE (reference sequence). The CDR3 totals 15 residues.